A selection of T cell receptor beta chains follows, all from one sample in a study of beta chain features in type 1 diabetes. Sequencing used immunoSEQ multiplex PCR; TCRdb keeps in-frame clones, though not all of them. The sample consists of 200,000 to 300,000 clones, approximately 13% of them appearing once. The specimen was naive CD4+ T cells from blood. The receptors derive from a man aged 30 to 45 with type 1 diabetes. Each CDR3 is given with its conserved first and last residue. D genes are given only for firm matches. Not all rows give a size; the values are once, few, many and, for expanded clones, a class.

D	size	length	V	J	CDR3	DNA
NA	once	15	TRBV9	TRBJ2-1	CASSVEGESYNEQFF	TGTGCCAGCAGCGTAGAGGGGGAGTCCTACAATGAGCAGTTCTTC
NA	few	15	TRBV4-1	TRBJ2-2	CASSQVATVTGELFF	TGCGCCAGCAGCCAAGTTGCGACAGTCACCGGGGAGCTGTTTTTT
TRBD2	few	14	TRBV9	TRBJ2-5	CASSPRGYQETQYF	TGTGCCAGCAGCCCGCGGGGGTACCAAGAGACCCAGTACTTC
NA	NA	12	TRBV29-1	TRBJ2-7	CSVVILEGEQYF	TGCAGCGTTGTTATACTAGAGGGCGAGCAGTACTTC
NA	NA	15	TRBV2	TRBJ1-6	CASTPGIVYNSPLHF	TGTGCCAGCACGCCAGGGATTGTTTATAATTCACCCCTCCACTTT
TRBD2	NA	13	TRBV30	TRBJ2-1	CAWTSGRVSEQFF	TGTGCCTGGACTAGCGGGAGGGTGAGCGAGCAGTTCTTC
NA	few	15	TRBV2	TRBJ1-1	CASSPSYWGDTEAFF	TGTGCCAGCAGTCCATCCTATTGGGGGGACACTGAAGCTTTCTTT
NA	NA	18	TRBV6-1	TRBJ1-2	CASSGHFTVGGGRGGYTF	TGTGCCAGCAGTGGACACTTCACCGTGGGGGGAGGAAGAGGCGGCTACACCTTC
NA	few	14	TRBV5-1	TRBJ2-4	CASSTMTSQNIQYF	TGCGCCAGCAGCACGATGACTAGTCAAAACATTCAGTACTTC
NA	NA	14	TRBV14	TRBJ2-7	CASSQRGVLYEQYF	TGTGCCAGCAGCCAAAGAGGTGTCCTCTACGAGCAGTACTTC
TRBD2	NA	15	TRBV7-9	TRBJ2-5	CASSRLAGGQETQYF	TGTGCCAGCAGCCGACTAGCGGGGGGACAAGAGACCCAGTACTTC
TRBD1	NA	16	TRBV4-2	TRBJ2-7	CASSRSWTGDFGEQYF	TGTGCCAGCAGCCGGAGCTGGACAGGGGATTTTGGCGAGCAGTACTTC
NA	few	13	TRBV6-6	TRBJ1-2	CASSYDGNYGYTF	TGTGCCAGCAGTTATGACGGGAACTATGGCTACACCTTC
TRBD2	few	15	TRBV5-1	TRBJ2-1	CASSYLAGAGNEQFF	TGCGCCAGCAGCTACCTAGCGGGGGCAGGGAATGAGCAGTTCTTC
NA	NA	14	TRBV30	TRBJ2-3	CAWNTAGLTDTQYF	TGTGCCTGGAATACGGCGGGGCTCACAGATACGCAGTATTTT
NA	few	15	TRBV7-9	TRBJ2-1	CASSFGRGSMDEQFF	TGTGCCAGCAGCTTCGGAAGGGGTAGCATGGATGAGCAGTTCTTC